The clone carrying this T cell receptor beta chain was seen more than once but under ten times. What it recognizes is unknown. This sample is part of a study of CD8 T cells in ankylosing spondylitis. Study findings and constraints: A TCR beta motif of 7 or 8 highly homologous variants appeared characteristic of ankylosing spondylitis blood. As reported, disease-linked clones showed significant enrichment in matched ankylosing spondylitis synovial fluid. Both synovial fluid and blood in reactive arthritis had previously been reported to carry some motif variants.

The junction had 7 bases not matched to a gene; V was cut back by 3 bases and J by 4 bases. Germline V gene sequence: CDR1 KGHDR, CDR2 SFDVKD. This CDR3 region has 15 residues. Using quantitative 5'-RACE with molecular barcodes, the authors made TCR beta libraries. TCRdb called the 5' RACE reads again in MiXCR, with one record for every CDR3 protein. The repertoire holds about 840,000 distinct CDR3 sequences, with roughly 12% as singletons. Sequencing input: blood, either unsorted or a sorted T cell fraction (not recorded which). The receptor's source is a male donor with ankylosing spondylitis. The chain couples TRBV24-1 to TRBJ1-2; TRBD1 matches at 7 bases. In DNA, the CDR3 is TGTGCCACCAGTGATCCGACAGGGTTGCGCTATGGCTACACCTTC. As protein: CATSDPTGLRYGYTF.